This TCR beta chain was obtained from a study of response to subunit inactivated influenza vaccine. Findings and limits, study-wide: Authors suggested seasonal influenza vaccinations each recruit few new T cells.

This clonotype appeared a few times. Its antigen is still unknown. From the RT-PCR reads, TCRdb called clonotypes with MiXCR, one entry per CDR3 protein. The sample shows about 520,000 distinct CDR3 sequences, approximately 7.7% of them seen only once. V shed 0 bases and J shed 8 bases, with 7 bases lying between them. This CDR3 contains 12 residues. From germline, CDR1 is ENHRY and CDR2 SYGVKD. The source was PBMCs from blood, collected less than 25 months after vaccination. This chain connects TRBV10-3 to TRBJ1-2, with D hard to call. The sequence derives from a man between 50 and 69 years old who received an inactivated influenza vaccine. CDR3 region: CAISESKAGYTF. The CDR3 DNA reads TGTGCCATCAGTGAGTCGAAGGCGGGCTACACCTTC.